The rows below give T cell receptor beta chains drawn from one sample of a study of cytomegalovirus exposure and HLA in healthy donors. Clones were read by immunoSEQ multiplex PCR, and TCRdb kept only the in-frame ones, dropping some. The sample carries some 160,000 clones, around 84% recorded once. Source material: PBMCs. Every receptor here comes from a young man in good health and CMV-seronegative. Both conserved end residues are part of each CDR3. The D gene is left open where the match is weak. For some rows the clone size is stated as once, few or many, or as a class when expanded; others skip it.

J gene,V gene,clone size,D gene,CDR3 protein,CDR3 DNA
TRBJ2-7,TRBV4-3,.,.,CASSQDRQGPSYEQYF,TGCGCCAGCAGCCAAGATCGTCAGGGTCCCTCCTACGAGCAGTACTTC
TRBJ2-7,TRBV27,.,TRBD1,CASRTGGREQYF,TGTGCCAGCCGGACAGGGGGTCGCGAGCAGTACTTC
TRBJ1-5,TRBV12-5,few,.,CASGPSSVNQPQHF,TGTGCTAGTGGTCCCTCCTCGGTTAATCAGCCCCAGCATTTT
TRBJ2-2,TRBV7-2,.,TRBD2,CASSPPASGNTGELFF,TGTGCCAGCAGCCCCCCAGCTAGCGGCAACACCGGGGAGCTGTTTTTT
TRBJ1-1,TRBV19,.,.,CASIGGSPGRGDTEAFF,TGTGCCAGTATCGGTGGATCTCCTGGGAGGGGGGACACTGAAGCTTTCTTT
TRBJ1-4,TRBV30,.,.,CAWTEGRGAQEKLFF,TGTGCCTGGACCGAGGGCCGGGGGGCGCAGGAAAAACTGTTTTTT
TRBJ1-1,TRBV18,.,.,CASSPPATSNTEAFF,TGTGCCAGCTCACCACCGGCCACGTCTAACACTGAAGCTTTCTTT
TRBJ2-7,TRBV18,.,TRBD1,CASSPSDRGYEQYF,TGTGCCAGCTCACCCTCGGACAGGGGCTACGAGCAGTACTTC
TRBJ2-3,TRBV7-9,.,TRBD1,CASSLARTGGTDTQYF,TGTGCCAGCAGCTTAGCTAGGACAGGGGGCACAGATACGCAGTATTTT
TRBJ1-2,TRBV7-8,.,TRBD1,CASTLSARGRVILDGYTF,TGTGCCAGCACCCTAAGCGCTAGGGGGCGCGTTATTCTTGATGGCTACACCTTC